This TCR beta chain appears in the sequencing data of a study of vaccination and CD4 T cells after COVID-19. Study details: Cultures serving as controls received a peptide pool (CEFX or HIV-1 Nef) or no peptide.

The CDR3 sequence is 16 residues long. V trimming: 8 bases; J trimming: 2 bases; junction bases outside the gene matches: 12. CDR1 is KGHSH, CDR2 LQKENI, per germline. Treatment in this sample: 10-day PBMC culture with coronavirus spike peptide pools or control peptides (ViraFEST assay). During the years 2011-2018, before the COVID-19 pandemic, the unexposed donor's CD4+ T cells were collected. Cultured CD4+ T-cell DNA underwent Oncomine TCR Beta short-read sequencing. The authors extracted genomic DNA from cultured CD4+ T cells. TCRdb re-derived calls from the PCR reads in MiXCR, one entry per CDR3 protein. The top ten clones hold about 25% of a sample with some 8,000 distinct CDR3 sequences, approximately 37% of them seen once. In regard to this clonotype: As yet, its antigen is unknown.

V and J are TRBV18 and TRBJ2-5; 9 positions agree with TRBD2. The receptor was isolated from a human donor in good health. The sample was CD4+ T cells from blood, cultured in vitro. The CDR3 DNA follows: TGTGCCAGCCCCGGGTCCCTAGCGGGAAGGCAAGAGACCCAGTACTTC. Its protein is CASPGSLAGRQETQYF. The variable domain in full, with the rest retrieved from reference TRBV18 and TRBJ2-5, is NAGVMQNPRHLVRRRGQEARLRCSPMKGHSHVYWYRQLPEEGLKFMVYLQKENIIDESGMPKERFSAEFPKEGPSILRIQQVVRGDSAAYFCASPGSLAGRQETQYFGPGTRLLVL.